The TCR beta chain under discussion was sequenced for a study of blood T cell repertoires in COVID-19 (dated by TCRdb to about 2020). Broadly, across the study: Collaborator samples came from the United States, Italy and Spain and covered acute and convalescent phases of COVID-19. Samples were obtained from the ongoing ImmuneRACE study (first 160 participants) and from some 1,200 subjects provided by 6 global collaborators. Subjects who had been exposed to COVID-19, were actively infected with it, or had recovered from it provided the deeply sampled blood TCRbeta repertoires that made up the dataset. The material from the prospective study consisted of cDNA or gDNA derived from T cells, B-cell-depleted T cells, or PBMCs. HLA class I and class II types, where available, came from metadata supplied by the sample provider rather than from assay-based typing. A de-identified subject ID, COVID-19 status, age in years and sex were almost always included in the sample metadata. The repertoires were made available in a free public database intended to serve as a resource for research on the immune response to SARS-CoV-2. Study-wide findings and limitations: Clinical and demographic metadata were provided uncurated, with the amount varying by source and participant.

TCRbeta CDR3 regions were amplified from genomic DNA by means of the immunoSEQ Assay, a bias-controlled multiplex PCR. As for the authors' bioinformatics: Nucleated cell counts per sample were estimated from amplification of reference gene primers within the assay. To quantify the absolute abundance of each unique TCRbeta CDR3 rearrangement, sequence reads were collapsed and filtered. For each sample, productive Simpson clonality was calculated by taking the square root of Simpson's diversity index across productive rearrangements. The table was pulled from immuneACCESS by TCRdb, which kept in-frame rearrangements only. Such tables lose some clones; where checked, under half of the loss comes from unresolved V genes, and the rest has no known cause. For V, J and clone size, that table is used; D and trimming come from the DNA. For this sample there are 10,000 to 11,000 clones; approximately 79% appear just once. The ten largest clones represent about 7.8% of the sample.

On this clone: Its antigen target is currently unknown. No base quality values were provided; no much bigger clone lies one nucleotide off.

Each collaborating institution followed its own protocols to collect whole blood in K2EDTA tubes. For TCRbeta analysis, collaborator samples were shipped as frozen whole blood, as isolated PBMCs, or as DNA extracted from either sample type. Taken from cysteine to phenylalanine, the CDR3 has 13 residues. Only the CDR3 region is kept as DNA, spanning 39 bases read in frame from base 1. CDR1 is given as SGHVS and CDR2 as FQNEAQ, both from the germline V gene. The V end loses 5 bases and the J end loses 6 bases, and a stretch of 13 bases separates them. This TCR was sampled from a man between 70 and 80 years old with active COVID-19. The rearrangement combines TRBV7-8 with TRBJ1-2, with no D gene named confidently. The specimen was peripheral blood. The CDR3 reads as follows: CASSRDYSDGYTF. The nucleotides read TGTGCCAGCAGCCGGGATTATAGCGATGGCTACACCTTC. The full variable domain, with segments outside the CDR3 supplied by the reference TRBV7-8 and TRBJ1-2 proteins, appears as GAGVSQSPRYKVAKRGQDVALRCDPISGHVSLFWYQQALGQGPEFLTYFQNEAQLDKSGLPSDRFFAERPEGSVSTLKIQRTQQEDSAVYLCASSRDYSDGYTFGSGTRLTVV.